This T cell receptor (beta chain) appears in the sequencing data of a study of blood T cell repertoires in COVID-19. Study in general: The samples span acute and convalescent COVID-19 from the United States, Italy and Spain.

The CDR3 consists of 16 residues. Trimming removed 0 bases from V and 1 base from J, with 14 bases in between. The germline CDR1 and CDR2 sequences are SGHRS and YFSETQ. In the original workflow: Cell counts per sample came from amplifying reference gene primers. TCRdb's table, derived via immunoSEQ multiplex PCR, lists solely in-frame clones and lacks some. The V and J calls and clone size were taken over from that table, and D and trimming were inferred from the DNA. The sample holds under 300,000 clones; about 82% are singletons and the top ten take roughly 12%. The material sequenced was peripheral blood. The rearrangement links TRBV5-1 to TRBJ2-7; tentative D call: TRBD1 (6 bases). This sequence originates from a man of 80 years or more with acute or convalescent COVID-19. In DNA, the CDR3 is TGCGCCAGCAGCTTGGAAACCGGGACATCATCCTACGAGCAGTACTTC. Translation gives CASSLETGTSSYEQYF.